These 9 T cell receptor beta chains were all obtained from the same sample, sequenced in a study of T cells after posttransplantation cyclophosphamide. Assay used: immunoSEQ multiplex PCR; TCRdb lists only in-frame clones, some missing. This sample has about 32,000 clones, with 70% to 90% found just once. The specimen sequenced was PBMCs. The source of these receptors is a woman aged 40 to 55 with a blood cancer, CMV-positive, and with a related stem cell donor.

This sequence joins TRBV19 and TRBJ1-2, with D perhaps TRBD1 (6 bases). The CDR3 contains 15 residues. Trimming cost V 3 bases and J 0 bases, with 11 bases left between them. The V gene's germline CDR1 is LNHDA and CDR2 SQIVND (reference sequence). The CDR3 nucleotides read TGTGCCAGTAGTATGGAAGAGGGGGCTAACTATGGCTACACCTTC. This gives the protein CASSMEEGANYGYTF.

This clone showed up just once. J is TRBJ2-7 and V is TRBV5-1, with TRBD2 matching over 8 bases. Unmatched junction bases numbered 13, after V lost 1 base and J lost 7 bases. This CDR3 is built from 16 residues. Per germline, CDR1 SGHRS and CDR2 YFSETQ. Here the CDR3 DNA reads TGCGCCAGCAGCTTGTGGACGGGAGGGACGGCGGGAGAGCAGTACTTC. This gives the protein CASSLWTGGTAGEQYF.

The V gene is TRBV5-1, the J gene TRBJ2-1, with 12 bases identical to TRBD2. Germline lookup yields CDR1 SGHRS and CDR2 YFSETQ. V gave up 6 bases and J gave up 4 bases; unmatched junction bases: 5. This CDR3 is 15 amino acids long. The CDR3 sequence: CASTLAGGVYNEQFF. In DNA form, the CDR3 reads TGCGCCAGCACCCTAGCGGGGGGGGTTTACAATGAGCAGTTCTTC.

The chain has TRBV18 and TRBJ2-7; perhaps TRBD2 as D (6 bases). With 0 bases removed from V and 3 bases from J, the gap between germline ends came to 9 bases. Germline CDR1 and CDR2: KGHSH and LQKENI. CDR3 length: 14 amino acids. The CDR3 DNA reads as TGTGCCAGCTCACCACCGGAGGGGAACTACGAGCAGTACTTC. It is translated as CASSPPEGNYEQYF.

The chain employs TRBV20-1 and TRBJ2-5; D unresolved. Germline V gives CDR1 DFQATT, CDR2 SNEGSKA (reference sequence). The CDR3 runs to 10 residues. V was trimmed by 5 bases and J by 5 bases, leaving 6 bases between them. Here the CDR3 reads CSAGLETQYF. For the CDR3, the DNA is TGCAGTGCTGGCTTGGAGACCCAGTACTTC.

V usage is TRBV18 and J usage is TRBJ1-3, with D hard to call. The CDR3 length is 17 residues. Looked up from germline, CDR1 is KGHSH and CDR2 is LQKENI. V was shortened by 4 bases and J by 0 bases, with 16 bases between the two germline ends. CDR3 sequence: CASSRLLSQGSGNTIYF. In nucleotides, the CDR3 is TGTGCCAGCTCACGACTTCTGAGTCAAGGCTCTGGAAACACCATATATTTT.

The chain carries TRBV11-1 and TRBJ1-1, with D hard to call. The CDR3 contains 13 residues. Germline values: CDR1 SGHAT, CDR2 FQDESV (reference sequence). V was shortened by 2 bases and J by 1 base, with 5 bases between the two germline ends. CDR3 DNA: TGTGCCAGCAGCTTAAGTAGGAACACTGAAGCTTTCTTT. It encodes CASSLSRNTEAFF. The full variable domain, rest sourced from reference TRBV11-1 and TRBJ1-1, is EAEVAQSPRYKITEKSQAVAFWCDPISGHATLYWYRQILGQGPELLVQFQDESVVDDSQLPKDRFSAERLKGVDSTLKIQPAELGDSAMYLCASSLSRNTEAFFGQGTRLTVV.

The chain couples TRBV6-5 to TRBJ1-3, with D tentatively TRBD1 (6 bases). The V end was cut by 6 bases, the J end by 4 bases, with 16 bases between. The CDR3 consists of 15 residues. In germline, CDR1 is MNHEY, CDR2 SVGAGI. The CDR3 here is CASRTEQGGGNTIYF. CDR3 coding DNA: TGTGCCAGCAGGACCGAACAGGGCGGGGGAAACACCATATATTTT.

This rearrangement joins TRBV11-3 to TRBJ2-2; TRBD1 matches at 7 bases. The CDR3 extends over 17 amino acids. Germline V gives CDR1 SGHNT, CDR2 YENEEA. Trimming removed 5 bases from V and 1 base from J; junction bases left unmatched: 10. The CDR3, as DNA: TGTGCCAGCAGCGAACACAGGGGTGTCCAGAACACCGGGGAGCTGTTTTTT. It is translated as CASSEHRGVQNTGELFF.